A single sample is the source of the 28 T cell receptor beta chains below, sequenced in a study of T cell responses to AZD1222 COVID-19 vaccine. The repertoire was sequenced with immunoSEQ multiplex PCR; TCRdb's copy has only in-frame clones and lacks some. The profile shows 150,000 to 200,000 clones, about 90% of them singletons. The sample consisted of peripheral blood, taken 28 days after the second AZD1222 dose. Receptor source: an adult who received the AZD1222 COVID-19 vaccine.

Comment on this clone: At one end the junction does not follow the germline gene, possibly because of a read error. The chain uses TRBV7-2 and TRBJ2-7; either TRBD1 or TRBD2 may fit D (5 bases each). This CDR3 has 17 residues. Germline V gene sequence: CDR1 SGHTA, CDR2 FQGNSA. The CDR3, as DNA: TGTGCCAGCACCTTAGGGATCGGGGTCTTAGGGGAAGGCGAGCAGTACTTC. This translates into CASTLGIGVLGEGEQYF. The variable domain in full, with the rest retrieved from reference TRBV7-2 and TRBJ2-7, is GAGVSQSPSNKVTEKGKDVELRCDPISGHTALYWYRQSLGQGLEFLIYFQGNSAPDKSGLPSDRFSAERTGGSVSTLTIQRTQQEDSAVYLCASTLGIGVLGEGEQYFGPGTRLTVT.

The chain combines TRBV28 with TRBJ2-5; D perhaps matches TRBD1 (5 bases). The CDR3 sequence is 13 residues long. CDR1 and CDR2 from the germline V gene are MDHEN and SYDVKM. Trimming left V 3 bases short and J 4 bases short, with 9 bases between. The chain's CDR3 is CASSLPGSETQYF. The CDR3 bases are TGTGCCAGCAGTTTGCCAGGGTCAGAGACCCAGTACTTC.

This clone was counted once. CDR3 region: CASSTAQREKLFF. The CDR3 DNA sequence: TGTGCCAGCAGTACCGCACAGCGGGAAAAACTGTTTTTT. V is TRBV28 and J is TRBJ1-4; D call uncertain. The CDR3 spans 13 residues. Germline CDR1 MDHEN, CDR2 SYDVKM. The V gene lost 5 bases and the J gene lost 8 bases, with 12 bases spanning the gap. The entire variable domain, with the rest obtained from reference TRBV28 and TRBJ1-4, is as follows: DVKVTQSSRYLVKRTGEKVFLECVQDMDHENMFWYRQDPGLGLRLIYFSYDVKMKEKGDIPEGYSVSREKKERFSLILESASTNQTSMYLCASSTAQREKLFFGSGTQLSVL.

This CDR3 reads CASSLNRDYGYTF. DNA for the CDR3: TGTGCCAGCAGCTTAAACAGAGACTATGGCTACACCTTC. This rearrangement joins TRBV11-2 to TRBJ1-2, with unresolved D. Germline CDR1 SGHAT, CDR2 FQNNGV. This CDR3 comprises 13 residues. Trimming shortened V by 2 bases and J by 3 bases, and 7 bases separated the two germline ends.

The chain employs TRBV12-5 and TRBJ2-3, with 7 bases aligning to TRBD2. Looked up from germline, CDR1 is LGHNT and CDR2 is FRNRAP. The CDR3 length is 16 residues. V dropped 5 bases and J dropped 1; count of bases not matched to a gene: 9. DNA for the CDR3: TGTGCTAGTGGTACGCTGACTAGCTCTGGCACAGATACGCAGTATTTT. Its translation is CASGTLTSSGTDTQYF.

Turning to this clone: This specimen includes other DNA sequences encoding the same CDR3. CDR3 sequence: CASSLGGNTEAFF. The CDR3 DNA follows: TGTGCCAGCAGTTTGGGGGGAAACACTGAAGCTTTCTTT. The chain joins TRBV12-3 or TRBV12-4 to TRBJ1-1, with D tentatively TRBD1 (5 bases). CDR3 size: 13 residues. The V end lost 3 bases, the J end lost 2 bases, and 7 bases lay between the germline ends.

This rearrangement joins TRBV10-3 to TRBJ2-7, with 15 bases fitting TRBD2. The CDR3 contains 17 residues. The trim removed 3 bases at V and 7 bases at J, leaving 10 bases unmatched. Germline V gene data show CDR1 as ENHRY and CDR2 as SYGVKD. CDR3 coding DNA: TGTGCCATCAGTGATCGTGGGACTAGCGGGGGGCCATGGGAGCAGTACTTC. Its translation is CAISDRGTSGGPWEQYF.

The rearrangement uses TRBV12-5 and TRBJ2-5, with D tentatively TRBD1 or TRBD2 (6 bases each). Germline loops: CDR1 LGHNT, CDR2 FRNRAP. V shed 7 bases and J shed 1 base, with 19 bases lying between them. This CDR3 has 16 amino acids. CDR3 bases: TGTGCTAGTGTTGGGGGGCAGGGTGGACCCCAAGAGACCCAGTACTTC. Its protein is CASVGGQGGPQETQYF.

This rearrangement joins TRBV19 to TRBJ1-5, with unresolved D. From germline, CDR1 is LNHDA and CDR2 SQIVND (reference sequence). CDR3 length equals 14 residues. V gave up 5 bases and J gave up 0 bases, with 8 bases separating them. CDR3 residues: CASSEGFSNQPQHF. CDR3 in DNA: TGTGCCAGTAGTGAGGGTTTTAGCAATCAGCCCCAGCATTTT.

The gene calls are TRBV6-1 and TRBJ2-7; 13 bases fit TRBD2. Trimming at V came to 3 bases and at J to 2 bases, leaving 7 bases not matched to a gene. The CDR3 has 17 residues. Germline loops: CDR1 MNHNS, CDR2 SASEGT. The CDR3 DNA sequence: TGTGCCAGCAGTGAGGCCGGGACTAGCGGGGCCGCCTACGAGCAGTACTTC. Encoded protein: CASSEAGTSGAAYEQYF.

This chain links TRBV7-9 with TRBJ2-2; the match to TRBD1 covers 8 bases. Germline V gene data show CDR1 as SEHNR and CDR2 as FQNEAQ (reference sequence). V lost 11 bases, J lost 3 bases, and 11 bases stayed unmatched. CDR3 length: 15 residues. CDR3 amino acids: CAPGQGVLYTGELFF. The CDR3 DNA is TGTGCCCCTGGACAGGGAGTATTATACACCGGGGAGCTGTTTTTT.

The chain links TRBV19 to TRBJ1-4, with D uncertain. The length of the CDR3 is 14 residues. The germline V gene has CDR1 LNHDA and CDR2 SQIVND (reference sequence). V dropped 7 bases and J dropped 8 bases, with 17 bases sitting between them. Here the CDR3 DNA reads TGTGCCAGTAAACCCGGTCCGGGAGGGGAAAAACTGTTTTTT. This gives the protein CASKPGPGGEKLFF.

The CDR3 nucleotides read TGTGCCAGCAGCTTAGCGACGACTTCCGGGAAACTGTTTTTT. It codes for CASSLATTSGKLFF. The V gene is TRBV7-2, the J gene TRBJ1-4; D uncertain. The CDR3 spans 14 residues. V lost 0 bases and J 11 bases, leaving 13 bases between the germline ends. Germline V lookup: CDR1 SGHTA, CDR2 FQGNSA. Full variable domain (remainder filled in from reference TRBV7-2 and TRBJ1-4): GAGVSQSPSNKVTEKGKDVELRCDPISGHTALYWYRQSLGQGLEFLIYFQGNSAPDKSGLPSDRFSAERTGGSVSTLTIQRTQQEDSAVYLCASSLATTSGKLFFGSGTQLSVL.

A few counts support this clone. The chain has TRBV6-1 and TRBJ2-7; 7 positions agree with TRBD2. After removal of 0 bases from V and 3 bases from J, the junction contained 11 bases not matched to a gene. Germline V gives CDR1 MNHNS, CDR2 SASEGT. The CDR3 is 17 amino acids. CDR3 in amino acids: CASSEARSAGRGYEQYF. CDR3 nucleotides: TGTGCCAGCAGTGAAGCCCGTTCCGCGGGGAGGGGCTACGAGCAGTACTTC.

This clone was counted once. The chain employs TRBV6-2 or TRBV6-3 and TRBJ2-6; the D gene could be TRBD1 or TRBD2 (5 bases each). Trimming took off 6 bases at V and 0 bases at J, with 15 bases between the two ends. The germline V gene encodes CDR1 MNHEY and CDR2 SVGEGT. There are 17 residues in the CDR3. In DNA, the CDR3 is TGTGCCAGCAGCCGGGACGGGAAATCCTCTGGGGCCAACGTCCTGACTTTC. This gives the protein CASSRDGKSSGANVLTF.

The chain uses TRBV7-9 and TRBJ2-7; D uncertain. The CDR3 runs 14 residues. Germline lookup yields CDR1 SEHNR and CDR2 FQNEAQ (reference sequence). With 3 bases removed from V and 9 bases from J, the gap between germline ends came to 18 bases. CDR3 residues: CASSFQADQVGQYF. CDR3 nucleotide sequence: TGTGCCAGCAGCTTCCAGGCCGACCAAGTCGGGCAGTACTTC.

The CDR3 here is CASSQGTDLSIYEQYF. CDR3 bases: TGTGCCAGCAGCCAAGGAACGGATCTGAGTATATACGAGCAGTACTTC. The chain links TRBV4-2 to TRBJ2-7; D unclear. The CDR3 contains 16 residues. From germline, CDR1 is LGHNA and CDR2 YNFKEQ. Trimming removed 1 base at V and 4 bases at J, with 17 bases between.

As DNA, the CDR3 is TGTGCCATCAGTGGTACGGAAGATACGCAGTATTTT. Its translation: CAISGTEDTQYF. The chain recombines TRBV10-3 with TRBJ2-3; D gene uncertain. CDR3 length: 12 amino acids. Germline V gene lookup returns CDR1 ENHRY and CDR2 SYGVKD. The V end was cut by 4 bases, the J end by 5 bases, with 7 bases between.

V and J are TRBV5-1 and TRBJ2-5, with 9 positions matching TRBD1. V shed 0 bases and J 2 bases; nucleotides not matched to a gene: 2. This CDR3 has 15 amino acids. Germline-derived CDR1 and CDR2 are SGHRS and YFSETQ. CDR3 sequence (DNA): TGCGCCAGCAGCTTGGGGGGACAGGGTCAAGAGACCCAGTACTTC. This sequence encodes CASSLGGQGQETQYF.

The chain joins TRBV10-1 to TRBJ2-7, with D possibly being TRBD1 (5 bases). The CDR3 extends over 13 amino acids. Germline V gene sequence: CDR1 WNHNN, CDR2 SYGVQD (reference sequence). V gave up 4 bases and J gave up 4 bases, with 11 bases separating them. CDR3 protein: CASSGTSIYEQYF. DNA of the CDR3: TGCGCCAGCAGTGGGACAAGTATATACGAGCAGTACTTC.

This clone was recorded once. The chain couples TRBV7-3 to TRBJ2-2, with D perhaps matching TRBD1 (6 bases). Germline CDR1 SGHTA, CDR2 FQGTGA. There are 13 residues in the CDR3. V lost 5 bases and J 6 bases, leaving 10 bases between the germline ends. The CDR3, as DNA: TGTGCCAGCAGCACGAACAGGGCCGGGGAGCTGTTTTTT. It encodes CASSTNRAGELFF.

The chain combines TRBV9 with TRBJ2-2; D uncertain. The germline V and J ends were trimmed by 0 bases and 1 base, with 7 bases remaining between them. The CDR3 sequence is 15 residues long. Germline V gene lookup returns CDR1 SGDLS and CDR2 YYNGEE. In DNA form, the CDR3 reads TGTGCCAGCAGCGTAGCCGTGGGGAACACCGGGGAGCTGTTTTTT. Protein sequence: CASSVAVGNTGELFF.

The table lists this clone with a few counts. V is TRBV2 and J is TRBJ2-1; TRBD2 is a possible D gene (6 bases). CDR3 length: 14 amino acids. V lost 6 bases, J lost 4 bases, and 13 bases lay in between. Germline values: CDR1 SNHLY, CDR2 FYNNEI. DNA of the CDR3: TGTGCCAGCAGAAGCGCGGGGAGGTACAATGAGCAGTTCTTC. Translated: CASRSAGRYNEQFF.

The chain carries TRBV5-4 and TRBJ2-1, with D possibly matching TRBD1 (6 bases). V gave up 3 bases and J gave up 4 bases, with 17 bases separating them. Germline V gene sequence: CDR1 SGHNT, CDR2 YYREEE (reference sequence). The CDR3 has 16 amino acids. In DNA, the CDR3 is TGTGCCAGCAGCTCGTCCCAGGGGTTAAGGTACAATGAGCAGTTCTTC. It codes for CASSSSQGLRYNEQFF.

CDR3 sequence: CASSGALAATGELFF. The CDR3 nucleotides are TGTGCCAGCAGCGGGGCCCTGGCCGCCACCGGGGAGCTGTTTTTT. The rearrangement uses TRBV9 and TRBJ2-2; D unresolved. The CDR3 has 15 amino acids. Looked up from germline, CDR1 is SGDLS and CDR2 is YYNGEE. Trimming took 3 bases from V and 4 from J, leaving 13 bases between them.

The chain links TRBV3-1 (or the pseudogene TRBV3-2) to TRBJ1-1; possibly TRBD1 for D (5 bases). This CDR3 spans 16 amino acids. Trimming cost V 0 bases and J 5 bases, with 16 bases left between them. The germline gives CDR1 LGHDT, CDR2 YNNKEL (reference sequence). The CDR3 region is CASSQEGGRGWTEAFF. The DNA of the CDR3 is TGTGCCAGCAGCCAAGAAGGTGGAAGGGGTTGGACTGAAGCTTTCTTT.

This clone was seen more than once but under ten times. The CDR3 bases are TGTGCCATCAGTTTTAGCGGGGGGAACCGTGAGCAGTTCTTC. Translated: CAISFSGGNREQFF. This chain uses TRBV10-3 with TRBJ2-1; 10 nucleotides line up with TRBD2. Germline-derived CDR1 and CDR2 are ENHRY and SYGVKD. Trimming took 5 bases from V and 9 from J; bases not matched to a gene: 7. This CDR3 spans 14 amino acids.

The chain uses TRBV13 and TRBJ1-1; tentatively, D is TRBD1 (5 bases). In germline, CDR1 is PRHDT, CDR2 FYEKMQ (reference sequence). This CDR3 is 13 amino acids long. The V gene lost 9 bases and the J gene lost 5 bases, with 16 bases spanning the gap. CDR3 residues: CASEDVRGTEAFF. The CDR3 coding sequence is TGTGCCAGTGAGGACGTACGGGGGACTGAAGCTTTCTTT.